Listed here are 3 T cell receptor beta chains from one sample, sequenced in a study of cytomegalovirus exposure and HLA in healthy donors. The PCR ran on 60 Vbeta and 13 Jbeta primers. Data came from immunoSEQ multiplex PCR; TCRdb stores just in-frame clones and leaves some out. This sample's clone table lists about 77,000 clones. Sequencing was done on a sample of PBMCs. The receptor set was obtained from a man in his fifties in good health and CMV-seropositive.

The V gene is TRBV5-1, the J gene TRBJ1-2; 7 bases align to TRBD1. Looked up from germline, CDR1 is SGHRS and CDR2 is YFSETQ. Unmatched junction bases numbered 5, after V lost 1 base and J lost 5 bases. CDR3 length: 14 residues. CDR3 amino acids: CASSLRGQNYGYTF. As DNA, the CDR3 is TGCGCCAGCAGCTTGAGGGGACAGAATTATGGCTACACCTTC.

The chain links TRBV6-6 to TRBJ2-7; D may be TRBD1 (6 bases). The V gene lost 4 bases and the J gene lost 3 bases, with 13 bases spanning the gap. This CDR3 has 14 amino acids. From germline, CDR1 is MNHNY and CDR2 SVGAGI (reference sequence). CDR3 sequence reads: CASSSLDRYYEQYF. CDR3 nucleotides: TGTGCCAGCAGTTCCCTAGACAGGTACTACGAGCAGTACTTC.

The genes are TRBV28 and TRBJ1-1; 9 nucleotides match TRBD1. CDR1 MDHEN and CDR2 SYDVKM come from the germline V gene. V shed 8 bases and J 5 bases; nucleotides not matched to a gene: 9. The CDR3 covers 14 residues. The CDR3, as DNA: TGTGCCAGCGGAGTCCGGGACAGGGAGACTGAAGCTTTCTTT. The encoded protein is CASGVRDRETEAFF.